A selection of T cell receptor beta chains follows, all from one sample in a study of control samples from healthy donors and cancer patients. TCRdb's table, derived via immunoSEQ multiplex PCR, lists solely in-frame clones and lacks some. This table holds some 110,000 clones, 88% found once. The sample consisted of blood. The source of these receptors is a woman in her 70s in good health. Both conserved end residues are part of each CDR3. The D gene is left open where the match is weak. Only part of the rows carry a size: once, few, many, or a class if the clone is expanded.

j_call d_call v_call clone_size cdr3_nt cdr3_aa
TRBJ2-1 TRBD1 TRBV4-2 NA TGTGCCAGCAGCCAAGGGGACAGGGGGATTTGGGAGCAGTTCTTC CASSQGDRGIWEQFF
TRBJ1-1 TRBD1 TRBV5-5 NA TGTGCCAGCAGCTTATTAGGGACAGGGACGATGAACACTGAAGCTTTCTTT CASSLLGTGTMNTEAFF
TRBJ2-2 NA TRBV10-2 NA TGCGCCAGCAGTGATCCGGGACGGAACACCGGGGAGCTGTTTTTT CASSDPGRNTGELFF
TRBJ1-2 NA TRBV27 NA TGTGCCAGCAGTTTAAGGGCCGGTGGCGGCTACACCTTC CASSLRAGGGYTF
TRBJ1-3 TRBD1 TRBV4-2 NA TGTGCCAGCAGCCAATTCCAGGGACAGGGGAGCCCTGGAAACACCATATATTTT CASSQFQGQGSPGNTIYF
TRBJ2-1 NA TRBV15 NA TGTGCCACCAGCAGAGATCAAGGACAGTTATACAATGAGCAGTTCTTC CATSRDQGQLYNEQFF
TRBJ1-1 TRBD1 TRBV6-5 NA TGTGCCAGCAGCCCCACCGGACAGGGTGGTACTGAAGCTTTCTTT CASSPTGQGGTEAFF
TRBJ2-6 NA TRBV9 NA TGTGCCAGCAGCGGGGGGACGGCCTCCTCTGGGGCCAACGTCCTGACTTTC CASSGGTASSGANVLTF
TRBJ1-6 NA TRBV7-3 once TGTGCCAGCATCCCCCCTAATTCACCCCTCCACTTT CASIPPNSPLHF
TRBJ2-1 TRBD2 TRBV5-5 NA TGTGCCAGCAGCCCGGGACTAGGGGTTTACAATGAGCAGTTCTTC CASSPGLGVYNEQFF